This entry is about one TCR beta chain. Its specificity is unknown. The data originate from a study of cytomegalovirus exposure and HLA in healthy donors. Whole-study results and caveats: CMV serostatus was the only immune exposure information that was available.

The study ran its PCR with 60 Vbeta and 13 Jbeta primers. The repertoire was sequenced with immunoSEQ multiplex PCR; TCRdb's copy has only in-frame clones and lacks some. Of roughly 150,000 clones detected, roughly 70% appear once; the ten largest clones hold roughly 6.6%. The sample taken for sequencing was PBMCs. This clonotype was obtained from a man aged 30 to 39 in good health and CMV-seronegative.

CDR3 sequence: CASSLLMGGTGELFF. The CDR3 nucleotides are TGTGCCAGCAGCCTTTTAATGGGGGGAACCGGGGAGCTGTTTTTT. This chain connects TRBV7-6 to TRBJ2-2, with TRBD2 as a possible D gene (6 bases). Germline CDR1 and CDR2: SGHVS and FNYEAQ. V lost 5 bases and J lost 5, with 15 bases in between. There are 15 residues in the CDR3. The full variable domain, its missing parts supplied by reference TRBV7-6 and TRBJ2-2, is GAGVSQSPRYKVTKRGQDVALRCDPISGHVSLYWYRQALGQGPEFLTYFNYEAQQDKSGLPNDRFSAERPEGSISTLTIQRTEQRDSAMYRCASSLLMGGTGELFFGEGSRLTVL.